The rows below give T cell receptor beta chains drawn from one sample of a study of preoperative IRX-2 immunotherapy in early breast cancer. Assay: immunoSEQ multiplex PCR; the TCRdb copy retains only in-frame clones and omits some. Among roughly 25,000 clones listed, 85% to 95% were seen once. The source material was tumor tissue, sampled after IRX-2 immunotherapy. Receptors originate from a human donor with breast cancer. The CDR3 runs from the conserved cysteine through the conserved F or W. D genes are given only for firm matches. Some rows mark clone size as missing; the rest say once, few, many or name a class of expanded clone.

>TRBV13|-|-|TRBJ2-1
TGTGCCAGCAGCTTAGGAAGCAATGAGCAGTTCTTC
CASSLGSNEQFF
>TRBV28|-|-|TRBJ1-1
TGTGCCAGCAGTTTATTGTACACTGAAGCTTTCTTT
CASSLLYTEAFF
>TRBV18|-|TRBD2|TRBJ2-3
TGTGCCAGCTCACCACAGAGGAGAAGCGGGGGAGATACGCAGTATTTT
CASSPQRRSGGDTQYF
>TRBV19|-|-|TRBJ1-1
TGTGCCAGTAGTATAGGGAGCCTGAACACTGAAGCTTTCTTT
CASSIGSLNTEAFF
>TRBV5-6|-|-|TRBJ2-7
TGTGCCAGCAGCTTGGAAGGGGTAATTTACGAGCAGTACTTC
CASSLEGVIYEQYF
>TRBV29-1|-|-|TRBJ1-1
TGCAGCACAGATGGGGTCCCGAACACTGAAGCTTTCTTT
CSTDGVPNTEAFF
>TRBV9|-|-|TRBJ1-5
TGTGCCAGCAGTACAGGGATGGGTCAGCCCCAGCATTTT
CASSTGMGQPQHF
>TRBV6-1|-|-|TRBJ2-1
TGTGCCAGCAGTGTCTTGCTAGGCAATGAGCAGTTCTTC
CASSVLLGNEQFF
>TRBV29-1|-|TRBD1|TRBJ2-6
TGCAGCGTGAGGGCAGGGGGCCTTTACTCTGGGGCCAACGTCCTGACTTTC
CSVRAGGLYSGANVLTF
>TRBV6-1|-|-|TRBJ1-1
TGTGCCAGCAGATCCAGCGAAATCCCTGAAGCTTTCTTT
CASRSSEIPEAFF
>TRBV5-4|-|-|TRBJ1-2
TGTGCCAGCAGCTTCCTCGGGCGGGAGGACTATGGCTACACCTTC
CASSFLGREDYGYTF
>TRBV28|-|TRBD1|TRBJ2-1
TGTGCCAGCAGTGATGGACAGGGTAATGAGCAGTTCTTC
CASSDGQGNEQFF
>TRBV5-1|-|-|TRBJ1-1
TGCGCCAGCAGCGCAGGAGAAAGGACTGAAGCTTTCTTT
CASSAGERTEAFF
>TRBV5-1|-|TRBD1|TRBJ1-2
TGCGCCAGCAGTCAAGCCGACAGGGCTGGCGGCTACACCTTC
CASSQADRAGGYTF
>TRBV9|-|-|TRBJ2-1
TGTGCCAGCAGCGTAGACAGGGAAGGGCAGTTCTTC
CASSVDREGQFF
>TRBV28|-|-|TRBJ2-2
TGTGCCAGCAGTTTGGTAGCGATTAACACCGGGGAGCTGTTTTTT
CASSLVAINTGELFF
>TRBV5-1|-|-|TRBJ2-5
TGCGCCAGCAGCTTGGCTGGGCAGGGGGAGACCCAGTACTTC
CASSLAGQGETQYF
>TRBV30|once|-|TRBJ2-5
TGTGCCTGGAGTACCCCCGGTAGGGTCGGAGAGACCCAGTACTTC
CAWSTPGRVGETQYF
>TRBV7-2|-|-|TRBJ2-3
TGTGCCAGCAGCTTAGGGTGGGGGCGGGTCGGGACAGATACGCAGTATTTT
CASSLGWGRVGTDTQYF
>TRBV18|-|-|TRBJ2-7
TGTGCCAGCTCAGCCGGGACGGGTGTGGAAGAGCAGTACTTC
CASSAGTGVEEQYF
>TRBV10-3|-|-|TRBJ2-7
TGTGCCATCAGTGAGCGAGGGGGAGCAGGAGGCTACGAGCAGTACTTC
CAISERGGAGGYEQYF
>TRBV7-3|once|TRBD1|TRBJ2-3
TGTGCCAGCAGCTCTGGACAGGGGGCCCCGGGAGATACGCAGTATTTT
CASSSGQGAPGDTQYF